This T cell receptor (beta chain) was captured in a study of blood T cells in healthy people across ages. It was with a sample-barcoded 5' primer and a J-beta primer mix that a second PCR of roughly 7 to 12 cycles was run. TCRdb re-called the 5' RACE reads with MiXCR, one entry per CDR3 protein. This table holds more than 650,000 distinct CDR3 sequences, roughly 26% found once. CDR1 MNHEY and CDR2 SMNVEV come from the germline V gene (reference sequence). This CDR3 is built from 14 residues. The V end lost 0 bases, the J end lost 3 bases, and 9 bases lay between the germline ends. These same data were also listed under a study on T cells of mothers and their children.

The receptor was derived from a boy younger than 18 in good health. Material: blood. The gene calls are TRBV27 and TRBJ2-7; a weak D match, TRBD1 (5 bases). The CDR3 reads CASSLSPDNYEQYF. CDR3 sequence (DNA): TGTGCCAGCAGTTTATCCCCGGACAACTACGAGCAGTACTTC.